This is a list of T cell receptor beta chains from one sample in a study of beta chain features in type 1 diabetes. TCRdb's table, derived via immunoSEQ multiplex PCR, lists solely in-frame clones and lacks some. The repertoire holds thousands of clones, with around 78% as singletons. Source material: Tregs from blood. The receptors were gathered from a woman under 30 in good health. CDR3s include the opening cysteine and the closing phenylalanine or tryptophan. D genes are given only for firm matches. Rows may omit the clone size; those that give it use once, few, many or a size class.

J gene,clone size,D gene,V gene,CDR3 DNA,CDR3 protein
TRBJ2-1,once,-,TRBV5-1,TGCGCCAGCAGCTTGGGGACTACTAATTTCAATGAGCAGTTCTTC,CASSLGTTNFNEQFF
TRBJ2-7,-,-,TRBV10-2,TGCGCCAGCAGAAGCGCGAGAACTACCTACGAGCAGTACTTC,CASRSARTTYEQYF
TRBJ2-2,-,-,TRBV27,TGTGCCAGCAGACTAACACTGAACACCGGGGAGCTGTTTTTT,CASRLTLNTGELFF
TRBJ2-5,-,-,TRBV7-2,TGTGCCAGCAGCCCGACACCCAACCAAGAGACCCAGTACTTC,CASSPTPNQETQYF
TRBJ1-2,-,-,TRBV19,TGTGCCAGTAGTAGAATTCGGACAGAAAGTTATGGCTACACCTTC,CASSRIRTESYGYTF
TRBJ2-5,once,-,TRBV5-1,TGCGCCAGCAGGAAGCTCAGGGTATCAGAGACCCAGTACTTC,CASRKLRVSETQYF
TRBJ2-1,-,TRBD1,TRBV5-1,TGCGCCAGCAGCACCGGGACAGGTCTCAATGAGCAGTTCTTC,CASSTGTGLNEQFF
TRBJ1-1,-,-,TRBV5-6,TGTGCCAGCAGCTTGCTCGTACGGGGGATGAACACTGAAGCTTTCTTT,CASSLLVRGMNTEAFF
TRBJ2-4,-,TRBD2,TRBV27,TGTGCCAGCACCGGTAGGAGACTAGCGGGCGGGAGCTTAGAATTC,CASTGRRLAGGSLEF
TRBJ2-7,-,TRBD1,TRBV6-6,TGTGCCAGCAGCAGGATGGGGGACAGGTCTAACGAGCAGTACTTC,CASSRMGDRSNEQYF
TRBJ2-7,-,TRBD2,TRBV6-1,TGTGCCAGCGGGGGACTAGCGGGAGGTGAGCAGTACTTC,CASGGLAGGEQYF
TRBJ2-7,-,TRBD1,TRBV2,TGTGCCAGCAGTCGGACAGGGGACGAGCAGTACTTC,CASSRTGDEQYF
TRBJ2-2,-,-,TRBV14,TGTGCCAGCAGCCAAGATTGGGGCATCTATTACACCGGGGAGCTGTTTTTT,CASSQDWGIYYTGELFF
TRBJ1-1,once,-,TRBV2,TGTGCCAGCAGTGAAAGGGGAGGGGACACTGAAGCTTTCTTT,CASSERGGDTEAFF
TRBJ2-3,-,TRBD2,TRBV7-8,TGTGCCAGCAGCCAGCTAGCGGGGGGGGGAGATACGCAGTATTTT,CASSQLAGGGDTQYF
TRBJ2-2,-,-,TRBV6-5,TGTGCCAGCAGTTTGAGTCCCCAGGGAGGAACCGGGGAGCTGTTTTTT,CASSLSPQGGTGELFF
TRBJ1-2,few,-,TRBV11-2,TGTGCCAGCAGCTTAGGGAGGGGATTTTCTAACTATGGCTACACCTTC,CASSLGRGFSNYGYTF
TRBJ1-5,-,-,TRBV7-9,TGTGCCAGCAGCTTATCAGGGGACGGCAATCAGCCCCAGCATTTT,CASSLSGDGNQPQHF
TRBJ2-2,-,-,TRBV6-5,TGTGCCAGCAGGACAGAGGCCGGGGAGCTGTTTTTT,CASRTEAGELFF
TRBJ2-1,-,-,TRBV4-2,TGTGCCAGCAGCCGTACGCCACTTAGGCGGGATAGAGATGAGCAGTTCTTC,CASSRTPLRRDRDEQFF
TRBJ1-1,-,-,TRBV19,TGTGCCAGTAGTACCTGGAGGCGGATGAACACTGAAGCTTTCTTT,CASSTWRRMNTEAFF
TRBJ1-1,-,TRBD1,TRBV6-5,TGTGCCAGCAGTTACAGGGGGCGATTGGGGAGGACTGAAGCTTTCTTT,CASSYRGRLGRTEAFF
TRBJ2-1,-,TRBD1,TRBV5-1,TGCGCCAGCAGGTTCCGTACCGGGACAGTCGAGAACAATGAGCAGTTCTTC,CASRFRTGTVENNEQFF
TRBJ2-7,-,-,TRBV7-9,TGTGCCAGCAGCTCCGTTCCCGGGACATCCGAGCAGTACTTC,CASSSVPGTSEQYF
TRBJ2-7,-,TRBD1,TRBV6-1,TGTGCCAGCAGGGCCGGGACAGGGATTTACTACGAGCAGTACTTC,CASRAGTGIYYEQYF
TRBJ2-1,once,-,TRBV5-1,TGCGCCAGCAGCCCACGACAGAGCTACAATGAGCAGTTCTTC,CASSPRQSYNEQFF
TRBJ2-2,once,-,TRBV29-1,TGCAGCGTTCCCGGGAAGAACACCGGGGAGCTGTTTTTT,CSVPGKNTGELFF